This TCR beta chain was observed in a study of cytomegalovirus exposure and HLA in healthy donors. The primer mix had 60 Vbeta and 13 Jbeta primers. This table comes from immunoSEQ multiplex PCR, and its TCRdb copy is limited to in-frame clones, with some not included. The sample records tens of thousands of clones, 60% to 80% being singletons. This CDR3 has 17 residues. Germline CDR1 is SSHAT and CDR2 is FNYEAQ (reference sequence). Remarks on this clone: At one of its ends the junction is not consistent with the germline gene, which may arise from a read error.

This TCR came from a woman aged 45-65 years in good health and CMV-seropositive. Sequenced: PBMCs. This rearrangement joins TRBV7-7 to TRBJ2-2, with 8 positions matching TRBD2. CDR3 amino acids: CASSLSVAGNPTGELFF. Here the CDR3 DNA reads TGTGCTAGCAGCTTAAGTGTAGCGGGAAACCCCACCGGGGAGCTGTTTTTT.